This TCR beta chain emerged from a study of blood T cell repertoires in COVID-19. V lost 0 bases to trimming and J lost 3 bases; unmatched junction nucleotides: 0. Germline-derived CDR1 and CDR2 are SGHNT and YYREEE (reference sequence). The CDR3 is made up of 14 amino acids. The data were produced by immunoSEQ multiplex PCR, yet TCRdb's version contains in-frame clones alone and is incomplete. This table has 300,000 to 400,000 clones, approximately 91% appearing once. The chain combines TRBV5-4 with TRBJ1-3; 7 bases map to TRBD1. This clonotype originated in a woman in her 70s with COVID-19, enrolled during active disease. Sequenced: peripheral blood. CDR3 in DNA: TGTGCCAGCAGCTTGGACAGGGGTGGAAACACCATATATTTT. This gives the protein CASSLDRGGNTIYF.